This passage covers 8 T cell receptor beta chains from one sample sequenced in a study of shared clonotypes between healthy human individuals. The repertoire was sequenced with immunoSEQ multiplex PCR; TCRdb's copy has only in-frame clones and lacks some. The table shows 2 million to 3 million clones, with 93% occurring only once. Sequencing was performed on naive CD4+ T cells from PBMCs. Subset denoted: CD45RA+ positively selected. The receptors were gathered from a man between 18 and 29 years old in good health. Some clones in this sample may be carry-over from other donors' samples.

The CDR3 is CASSLFQSNYGYTF. The CDR3 bases are TGTGCCAGCAGTCTATTCCAAAGCAACTATGGCTACACCTTC. The chain joins TRBV28 to TRBJ1-2; no clear D gene. This CDR3 comprises 14 residues. Deletions cut 5 bases from V and 2 bases from J, with 12 bases between. Looked up from germline, CDR1 is MDHEN and CDR2 is SYDVKM.

The V and J genes are TRBV2 and TRBJ2-6; D is uncertain. The CDR3 length is 17 residues. Looked up from germline, CDR1 is SNHLY and CDR2 is FYNNEI. V was cut by 2 bases and J by 1 base, with 12 bases left in between. The DNA for the CDR3 is TGTGCCAGCAGTGAACGCAAAGCCGGGTCTGGGGCCAACGTCCTGACTTTC. Translated: CASSERKAGSGANVLTF.

The chain combines TRBV4-1 with TRBJ1-3; D gene unclear. Deletions cut 0 bases from V and 0 bases from J, with 15 bases between. Germline values: CDR1 MGHRA, CDR2 YSYEKL. The CDR3 contains 18 residues. As DNA, the CDR3 is TGCGCCAGCAGCCAAGAAAATGGAGGTCTTTTCTCTGGAAACACCATATATTTT. Amino acid sequence: CASSQENGGLFSGNTIYF.

The rearrangement uses TRBV6-6 and TRBJ2-4; maybe TRBD2 (5 bases). Trimming pared 6 bases from V and 7 bases from J, leaving 13 bases between. CDR1 MNHNY and CDR2 SVGAGI come from the germline V gene (reference sequence). The CDR3 covers 13 residues. For the CDR3, the DNA is TGTGCCAGCAGCTCGCATGGGGAGAACATTCAGTACTTC. This sequence encodes CASSSHGENIQYF.

The V and J genes are TRBV6-1 and TRBJ2-1; possibly TRBD1 for D (6 bases). The CDR3 has 14 amino acids. Trimming shortened V by 6 bases and J by 9 bases, and 18 bases separated the two germline ends. From germline, CDR1 is MNHNS and CDR2 SASEGT. CDR3 coding DNA: TGTGCCAGCAGAGAGACAGGTTTGATTACTGAGCAGTTCTTC. Its translation: CASRETGLITEQFF.

V and J are TRBV6-5 and TRBJ2-7, with TRBD1 matching 7 bases. Germline-derived CDR1 and CDR2 are MNHEY and SVGAGI. V trimming: 0 bases; J trimming: 3 bases; junction bases outside the gene matches: 5. This CDR3 region has 15 residues. Written as DNA, the CDR3 is TGTGCCAGCAGTTACTCCAGGGGGAGTTACTACGAGCAGTACTTC. The encoded protein is CASSYSRGSYYEQYF.

The CDR3 DNA reads TGTGCCAGCAGCAAACAGGGGACTAGCACAGATACGCAGTATTTT. Translating it yields CASSKQGTSTDTQYF. V and J are TRBV11-2 and TRBJ2-3; possibly TRBD1 for D (7 bases). Germline CDR1 reads SGHAT; CDR2 reads FQNNGV. V lost 5 bases, J lost 0 bases, and 12 bases lay in between. The CDR3 runs 15 residues. Full variable domain (outside the CDR3, taken from reference TRBV11-2 and TRBJ2-3): EAGVAQSPRYKIIEKRQSVAFWCNPISGHATLYWYQQILGQGPKLLIQFQNNGVVDDSQLPKDRFSAERLKGVDSTLKIQPAKLEDSAVYLCASSKQGTSTDTQYFGPGTRLTVL.

Of note for this clone: Other DNA sequences within the sample encode an identical CDR3. The rearrangement links TRBV9 to TRBJ2-2; D is perhaps TRBD1 (6 bases). Germline values: CDR1 SGDLS, CDR2 YYNGEE. Trimming removed 0 bases from V and 6 bases from J, with 6 bases in between. The CDR3 contains 13 residues. CDR3: CASSVEGAGELFF. In nucleotides, the CDR3 is TGTGCCAGCAGCGTAGAGGGGGCCGGGGAGCTGTTTTTT.